These T cell receptor beta chains were read from a single sample in a study of blood T cell repertoires in COVID-19. Some clones are missing from TCRdb's copy, which holds only in-frame ones; the method was immunoSEQ multiplex PCR. The sample has some 200,000 clones, approximately 90% seen once. Sequencing was performed on peripheral blood. The origin of the receptors is a middle-aged man with active or convalescent COVID-19. CDR3s include the opening cysteine and the closing phenylalanine or tryptophan. D genes are given only for firm matches. Clone sizes are given selectively: once, few, many, or a class where the clone is expanded.

>TRBJ1-2|-|-|TRBV9
TGTGCCAGCAGCCCCCAGTTGCAGGCAAATTATGGCTACACCTTC
CASSPQLQANYGYTF
>TRBJ1-2|once|TRBD1|TRBV19
TGTGCCAGTAGTAGATTCGACAGGGGAGTATATGGCTACACCTTC
CASSRFDRGVYGYTF
>TRBJ2-3|-|-|TRBV6-5
TGTGCCAGCACTGGCAGCACAGATACGCAGTATTTT
CASTGSTDTQYF
>TRBJ2-7|-|-|TRBV15
TGTGCCACCAGCAGAGATAACGGCGGCTACGAGCAGTACTTC
CATSRDNGGYEQYF
>TRBJ2-7|-|TRBD2|TRBV2
TGTGCCAGCAGTGATAAGTCTAGCGGGAGGCTCGAGCAGTACTTC
CASSDKSSGRLEQYF
>TRBJ1-4|-|-|TRBV12-3/TRBV12-4
TGTGCCAGCAGTTTATTCGGTGATGAAAAACTGTTTTTT
CASSLFGDEKLFF
>TRBJ2-2|-|TRBD1|TRBV6-5
TGTGCCAGCAGTTACTGGACAGGGGGCTCCGGGGAGCTGTTTTTT
CASSYWTGGSGELFF
>TRBJ1-2|-|-|TRBV28
TGTGCCAGCAGTGCCGGGGATGCTAACTATGGCTACACCTTC
CASSAGDANYGYTF
>TRBJ1-4|-|TRBD1|TRBV2
TGTGCCAGCAGACCGACAGGGAGGCAGGAAAAACTGTTTTTT
CASRPTGRQEKLFF
>TRBJ1-1|-|-|TRBV11-2
TGTGCCAGCAGCTTAGTTCAGGGGAACACTGAAGCTTTCTTT
CASSLVQGNTEAFF
>TRBJ1-5|-|TRBD1|TRBV30
TGTGCCTGGCAGACAGGGGGAAGCAATCAGCCCCAGCATTTT
CAWQTGGSNQPQHF
>TRBJ2-3|-|TRBD2|TRBV7-2
TGTGCCAGCAGCTTAGCGTTTAGCGGGGGGGCCACAGATACGCAGTATTTT
CASSLAFSGGATDTQYF
>TRBJ1-1|-|-|TRBV24-1
TGTGCCACCAGTGATTTGCCAGCGGCCTCCCGAGAAGCTTTCTTT
CATSDLPAASREAFF
>TRBJ2-1|-|TRBD1|TRBV19
TGTGCCAGTAGTATCGGGGACAGGGGAAGCAATGAGCAGTTCTTC
CASSIGDRGSNEQFF
>TRBJ2-7|-|-|TRBV5-1
TGCGCCAGCAGCTTGGCCCACTACGAAAGTGACCCATCCAACTACGAGCAGTACTTC
CASSLAHYESDPSNYEQYF
>TRBJ1-3|-|-|TRBV9
TGTGCCAGCAGCTATGGACGGCTTGGAGGGAGCCCAGGCTCTGGAAACACCATATATTTT
CASSYGRLGGSPGSGNTIYF
>TRBJ1-2|-|-|TRBV2
TGTGCCAGCAGTGAACAGGGTGGTTCCTATGGCTACACCTTC
CASSEQGGSYGYTF
>TRBJ2-7|-|-|TRBV3-1/TRBV3-2
TGTGCCAGCAGGGGGAGAGACTACGAGCAGTACTTC
CASRGRDYEQYF
>TRBJ1-2|-|-|TRBV11-2
TGTGCCAGCAGCTTGCAGGCGCTGAGTGGCTACACCTTC
CASSLQALSGYTF
>TRBJ2-1|-|-|TRBV21-1
TGTGCCAGCAGCAAAGGATGGAGCGGGAGGGGAAACGAGCAGTTCTTC
CASSKGWSGRGNEQFF
>TRBJ2-5|-|TRBD2|TRBV4-1
TGCGCCAGCAGCCTCCAGGGACTACAAGAGACCCAGTACTTC
CASSLQGLQETQYF
>TRBJ2-5|-|TRBD1|TRBV5-4
TGTGCCAGCAGCTTGCCGGGACAGGGGATCGAGACCCAGTACTTC
CASSLPGQGIETQYF
>TRBJ2-7|-|-|TRBV9
TGTGCCAGCAGCTCCCCCCAGGGGTTCGGCGAGCAGTACTTC
CASSSPQGFGEQYF
>TRBJ1-4|-|-|TRBV18
TGTGCCTCATCTTCCGGGCAGGGCTTATTTGGCGAAAAACTGTTTTTT
CASSSGQGLFGEKLFF
>TRBJ2-1|-|TRBD2|TRBV30
TGTGCCTGGAGCATAGGGACTAGCGGGGATGAGCAGTTCTTC
CAWSIGTSGDEQFF
>TRBJ1-3|-|-|TRBV5-1
TGCGCCAGCAGCTTGGCAGGGTCTGGAAACACCATATATTTT
CASSLAGSGNTIYF
>TRBJ1-1|-|-|TRBV19
TGTGCCAGTAGTATAAGGCGGGACACTGAAGCTTTCTTT
CASSIRRDTEAFF
>TRBJ2-5|-|TRBD1|TRBV10-3
TGTGCCATAGGGACAGCCCAAGAGACCCAGTACTTC
CAIGTAQETQYF
>TRBJ2-7|-|-|TRBV12-1
TGTGCCAGCGTAAAGGGGTCAAGAGTGGGGTTCCTGTACTTC
CASVKGSRVGFLYF
>TRBJ1-4|-|TRBD1|TRBV18
TGTGCCAGCTCACAAGACAGGGCTGCTGGAAAACTGTTTTTT
CASSQDRAAGKLFF
>TRBJ1-3|-|-|TRBV7-2
TGTGCCAGCAGCTTAGTACCCGGGGTCGGAAACACCATATATTTT
CASSLVPGVGNTIYF
>TRBJ2-3|-|TRBD1|TRBV11-3
TGTGCCAGCAGCTTAGTATTGTGGACAGGGGCGGCAGATACGCAGTATTTT
CASSLVLWTGAADTQYF
>TRBJ2-7|-|TRBD2|TRBV7-2
TGTGCCAGCAGCCGCCATCATTTTAGCGGGGGGGCTTTGTACGAGCAGTACTTC
CASSRHHFSGGALYEQYF
>TRBJ1-2|-|-|TRBV24-1
TGTGCCACCAGTGATTTGCAAATGGGAGGGAGTGGCTATGGCTACACCTTC
CATSDLQMGGSGYGYTF
>TRBJ2-1|few|TRBD2|TRBV2
TGTGCCGGAGCCCCGGGACTAGCGTTTAGAAATGAGCAGTTCTTC
CAGAPGLAFRNEQFF
>TRBJ2-1|-|TRBD2|TRBV12-3/TRBV12-4
TGTGCCAGCAGTGCGGGAGTGGGCAATGAGCAGTTCTTC
CASSAGVGNEQFF
>TRBJ1-1|-|-|TRBV12-3/TRBV12-4
TGTGCCAGCAGCTCGTACACTGAAGCTTTCTTT
CASSSYTEAFF
>TRBJ2-3|-|-|TRBV28
TGTGCCAGCAGTTTATTCGGGGCAGGGAGGCGGGATACGCAGTATTTT
CASSLFGAGRRDTQYF
>TRBJ2-7|-|TRBD2|TRBV11-3
TGTGCCAGCAGCTTAGCTGGTAGCGGGCCCTACGAGCAGTACTTC
CASSLAGSGPYEQYF
>TRBJ1-4|-|-|TRBV9
TGTGCCAGCAGCAGGGGTGGAGCAACTAATGAAAAACTGTTTTTT
CASSRGGATNEKLFF
>TRBJ1-4|-|-|TRBV4-1
TGCGCCAGCAGCCCCAGAGATGAGGGAACTAATGAAAAACTGTTTTTT
CASSPRDEGTNEKLFF
>TRBJ1-2|-|TRBD1|TRBV2
TGTGCCAGCAGTGCCGGGACAGGGACATTTTTCTATGGCTACACCTTC
CASSAGTGTFFYGYTF
>TRBJ2-6|-|TRBD1|TRBV19
TGTGCCAGTAGTATAGATTCGTGGACAGGGGGCTCAAGCTCTGGGGCCAACGTCCTGACTTTC
CASSIDSWTGGSSSGANVLTF
>TRBJ1-5|-|TRBD1|TRBV19
TGTGCCAGTCATTCCCGGACAGGCTTTAATCAGCCCCAGCATTTT
CASHSRTGFNQPQHF
>TRBJ2-7|-|-|TRBV28
TGTGCCAGCAGTTTAGAGGCCAGATCCTACGAGCAGTACTTC
CASSLEARSYEQYF
>TRBJ1-2|-|-|TRBV27
TGTGCCAGCAGTTTCGAGGGTCGGGATGGCTACACCTTC
CASSFEGRDGYTF
>TRBJ1-1|-|-|TRBV11-2
TGTGCCAGCAGCTTAGATCGGAGGACTGAAGCTTTCTTT
CASSLDRRTEAFF
>TRBJ2-7|-|-|TRBV11-2
TGTGCCAGCAGCTTAAACGGCTACGAGCAGTACTTC
CASSLNGYEQYF
>TRBJ2-2|-|TRBD1|TRBV29-1
TGCAGCGGAGGGACAGGGGCCACCGGGGAGCTGTTTTTT
CSGGTGATGELFF
>TRBJ2-7|-|TRBD1|TRBV5-1
TGCGCCAGCAGCTTGAGTGGGGACAGAGAATACGAGCAGTACTTC
CASSLSGDREYEQYF
>TRBJ2-3|-|TRBD1|TRBV9
TGTGCCAGCAGCGGGACAGGGACTAGCACAGATACGCAGTATTTT
CASSGTGTSTDTQYF
>TRBJ1-6|-|-|TRBV7-9
TGTGCCAGCAGCTTGGGCCGGGGGTGGTCACCCCTCCACTTT
CASSLGRGWSPLHF
>TRBJ2-6|-|-|TRBV27
TGTGCCAGCAGTTTATCAGGCATCAGGGCTGGGGCCAACGTCCTGACTTTC
CASSLSGIRAGANVLTF